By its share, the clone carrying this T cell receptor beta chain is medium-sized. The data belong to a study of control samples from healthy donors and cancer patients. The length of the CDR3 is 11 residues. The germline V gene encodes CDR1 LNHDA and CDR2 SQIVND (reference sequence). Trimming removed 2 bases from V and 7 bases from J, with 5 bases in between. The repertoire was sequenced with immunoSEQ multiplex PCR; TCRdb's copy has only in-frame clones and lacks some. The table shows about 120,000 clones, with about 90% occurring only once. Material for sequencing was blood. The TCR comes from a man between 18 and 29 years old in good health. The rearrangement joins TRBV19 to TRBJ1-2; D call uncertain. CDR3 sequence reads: CASSIKGGYTF. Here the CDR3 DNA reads TGTGCCAGTAGTATAAAGGGTGGCTACACCTTC.